The entry below describes one TCR beta chain. Antigen unknown. The sample belongs to a study of CD8+ T cells in alopecia areata. The CDR3 covers 15 residues. Trimming left V 5 bases short and J 3 bases short, with 14 bases between. Per the germline V gene, CDR1 is LNHDA and CDR2 is SQIVND (reference sequence). Treatment here: oral pan-JAK inhibitor, 5-10 mg twice daily. Peripheral blood and lesional scalp punch biopsies were taken from alopecia areata patients. RNA extraction and reverse transcription yielded cDNA as sequencing template. Using immunoSEQ multiplex PCR, the repertoire was profiled, and TCRdb retains in-frame clones only, with some absent. The table has about 220,000 clones, about 50% seen once. Study conclusions and caveats: Elevated clonality characterized lesional scalp relative to normal scalp, particularly in alopecia totalis/universalis. Numerous expanded lesional clones remained in scalp and blood during tofacitinib. Because one nonresponder was included, the link of baseline CD8+ expansion to response is considered uncertain.

The source was CD4+ T cells sorted from blood, collected at week 4, from a patient treated with tofacitinib. This clonotype was obtained from a human donor with alopecia areata. This rearrangement joins TRBV19 to TRBJ1-5; perhaps TRBD1 as D (5 bases). CDR3 amino acids: CASSSRGLYNQPQHF. CDR3 DNA: TGTGCCAGTAGTTCGCGGGGCCTTTACAATCAGCCCCAGCATTTT.